This T cell receptor beta chain was retrieved from a study of siplizumab effects on memory and regulatory T cells. The CDR3 loop spans 11 amino acids. The V and J ends lost 5 bases and 9 bases respectively, with 8 bases between them. Germline V lookup: CDR1 MGHDK, CDR2 SYGVNS. The protocol was immunoSEQ multiplex PCR, while the TCRdb copy is restricted to in-frame clones and leaves out a portion. This table holds 87,000 or so clones, approximately 95% found once. This clone was seen a handful of times. This receptor was identified in a human donor in good health. The V and J genes are TRBV25-1 and TRBJ2-1; D is ambiguous. The sequenced sample consisted of non-Treg CD4+ T cells sorted from blood. The DNA of the CDR3 is TGTGCCAGCAGTCCCCTTTTTGAGCAGTTCTTC. This encodes CASSPLFEQFF.